A selection of T cell receptor beta chains follows, all from one sample in a study of T cell responses to AZD1222 COVID-19 vaccine. Generated by immunoSEQ multiplex PCR, the TCRdb table keeps only in-frame clones and is missing some. Seen here are under 200,000 clones, more than 75% observed once, and the top ten hold roughly a quarter. The specimen comprised peripheral blood, sampled 28 days after the second AZD1222 dose. All receptors come from an adult who received the AZD1222 COVID-19 vaccine. CDR3s include the opening cysteine and the closing phenylalanine or tryptophan.

J gene: TRBJ2-3
V gene: TRBV28
CDR3 protein: CASTPSFLLTDTQYF

J gene: TRBJ2-7
V gene: TRBV5-5
CDR3 protein: CASSLKAGGFSSYEQYF

J gene: TRBJ2-1
V gene: TRBV4-3
CDR3 protein: CASSQDRHAAGGPYNEQFF

J gene: TRBJ1-2
V gene: TRBV6-2/TRBV6-3
CDR3 protein: CASTPPGQGRSGYTF

J gene: TRBJ2-1
V gene: TRBV5-1
CDR3 protein: CASSTGLGGHYNEQFF

J gene: TRBJ1-4
V gene: TRBV28
CDR3 protein: CASRRTGVPTNEKLFF

J gene: TRBJ2-3
V gene: TRBV9
CDR3 protein: CASSVQGPDTQYF

J gene: TRBJ1-1
V gene: TRBV7-9
CDR3 protein: CASRGQGINTEAFF

J gene: TRBJ2-6
V gene: TRBV19
CDR3 protein: CASSIEATAGANVLTF

J gene: TRBJ1-1
V gene: TRBV19
CDR3 protein: CASSIEGGWTMGRTEAFF

J gene: TRBJ1-1
V gene: TRBV28
CDR3 protein: CASSETVSGTEAFF

J gene: TRBJ1-1
V gene: TRBV4-3
CDR3 protein: CASSNPLRQGKNTEAFF

J gene: TRBJ2-7
V gene: TRBV11-2
CDR3 protein: CASSSGQGFREQYF

J gene: TRBJ1-1
V gene: TRBV30
CDR3 protein: CAWTNRGILNMNTEAFF

J gene: TRBJ2-3
V gene: TRBV18
CDR3 protein: CASSLYSGNTDTQYF

J gene: TRBJ1-5
V gene: TRBV6-5
CDR3 protein: CASGTGGYSNQPQHF

J gene: TRBJ1-2
V gene: TRBV28
CDR3 protein: CASNLSGSQRDTF

J gene: TRBJ2-7
V gene: TRBV28
CDR3 protein: CASKFLTSTSFYEQYF

J gene: TRBJ2-1
V gene: TRBV19
CDR3 protein: CASSPASGNEQFF

J gene: TRBJ1-1
V gene: TRBV9
CDR3 protein: CASSPLFGTGREAFF

J gene: TRBJ2-5
V gene: TRBV30
CDR3 protein: CAWAGTGQETQYF

J gene: TRBJ2-3
V gene: TRBV28
CDR3 protein: CASVQAGTSTDTQYF

J gene: TRBJ2-5
V gene: TRBV24-1
CDR3 protein: CATNTGTGETQYF

J gene: TRBJ1-2
V gene: TRBV9
CDR3 protein: CASSTIGQGEGGYTF

J gene: TRBJ2-7
V gene: TRBV6-5
CDR3 protein: CASSAAGVGEQYF

J gene: TRBJ1-1
V gene: TRBV5-1
CDR3 protein: CASSLDGTGGAFF

J gene: TRBJ1-1
V gene: TRBV18
CDR3 protein: CASSPQQENTEAFF

J gene: TRBJ2-7
V gene: TRBV11-2
CDR3 protein: CASSLGQNYEQYF

J gene: TRBJ1-2
V gene: TRBV6-2/TRBV6-3
CDR3 protein: CASSYSGGGVSGYTF